The 21 T cell receptor beta chains below come from one sample, sequenced in a study of T cells in Graves' hyperthyroidism and ophthalmopathy. Amplification yielded TCR beta CDR3 regions, with RNA transcripts as the source. When the TCR CDR3 underwent first-round RT-PCR, the HTBI primer set was used. One entry per CDR3 protein results from TCRdb running MiXCR on the multiplex PCR reads. Of about 680,000 distinct CDR3 sequences listed, approximately 40% were seen once; the top ten hold approximately 31%. The sequenced material came from blood. The receptors shown here come from a woman aged 35 to 49 with Graves' hyperthyroidism.

The chain joins TRBV6-6 to TRBJ2-7, with 11 positions matching TRBD2. V dropped 5 bases and J dropped 1; count of bases not matched to a gene: 7. This CDR3 comprises 16 residues. Germline V gives CDR1 MNHNY, CDR2 SVGAGI (reference sequence). The CDR3 spells CASSLAGGALSYEQYF. CDR3 DNA: TGTGCCAGCAGTCTAGCGGGGGGTGCACTATCCTACGAGCAGTACTTC.

This clonotype was detected ten times or more. The gene calls are TRBV29-1 and TRBJ2-5, with a tentative D call TRBD1 (7 bases). The CDR3 is 12 residues long. The ends were cut back, 7 bases at V and 7 bases at J, with 16 bases in the middle. Germline V gives CDR1 SQVTM, CDR2 ANQGSEA. This CDR3 reads CSAGTGEATQYF. The CDR3 bases are TGCAGCGCGGGCACAGGGGAGGCGACCCAGTACTTC.

Remarks on this clonotype: Being one base from a much bigger clone, this may be a read error. The chain has TRBV7-3 and TRBJ2-2, with 9 bases lining up with TRBD1. Germline loops: CDR1 SGHTA, CDR2 FQGTGA. CDR3 length: 15 residues. CDR3 in DNA: TGTGTCAGCAGCCGACAGGGGGCGAACACCGGGGAGCTGTTTTTT. It specifies CVSSRQGANTGELFF.

A few counts support this clonotype. The chain couples TRBV7-2 to TRBJ2-7; D may be TRBD2 (6 bases). V was shortened by 5 bases and J by 4 bases, with 21 bases between the two germline ends. This CDR3 has 16 amino acids. Germline V gene data show CDR1 as SGHTA and CDR2 as FQGNSA. CDR3 residues: CASSPTGAGTFYEQYF. The CDR3 nucleotides are TGTGCCAGCAGCCCAACCGGGGCGGGGACTTTTTACGAGCAGTACTTC. Filled out from reference TRBV7-2 and TRBJ2-7, the complete variable domain reads GAGVSQSPSNKVTEKGKDVELRCDPISGHTALYWYRQSLGQGLEFLIYFQGNSAPDKSGLPSDRFSAERTGGSVSTLTIQRTQQEDSAVYLCASSPTGAGTFYEQYFGPGTRLTVT.

This clonotype has a count of ten or more. The chain links TRBV12-3 or TRBV12-4 to TRBJ1-6; D may be TRBD1 (6 bases). This CDR3 contains 13 residues. Trimming shortened V by 4 bases and J by 10 bases, and 11 bases separated the two germline ends. The chain's CDR3 is CASSWTVYSPLHF. As DNA, the CDR3 is TGTGCCAGCAGTTGGACAGTGTACTCACCCCTCCACTTT.

This clonotype showed up just a few times. The chain recombines TRBV5-4 with TRBJ1-6, with a tentative D call TRBD1 (5 bases). CDR3 length equals 13 residues. The ends were cut back, 5 bases at V and 8 bases at J, with 11 bases in the middle. Germline V CDR1 and CDR2: SGHNT, YYREEE (reference sequence). The CDR3 nucleotides are TGTGCCAGCAGATCGGCGGGGGATTCACCCCTCCACTTT. Amino acids: CASRSAGDSPLHF.

This clonotype was found many times. The J gene is TRBJ1-4, the V gene TRBV10-3; D unclear. CDR3 length equals 12 residues. Trimming shortened V by 6 bases and J by 8 bases, and 10 bases separated the two germline ends. CDR1 is ENHRY and CDR2 is SYGVKD in the germline V gene. The CDR3 coding sequence is TGTGCCATCAGCCCCTCGGAGGAAAAACTGTTTTTT. Amino acids: CAISPSEEKLFF.

This chain uses TRBV7-9 with TRBJ1-3; perhaps TRBD1 as D (5 bases). V lost 2 bases, J lost 4 bases, and 9 bases lay in between. The CDR3 length is 14 residues. CDR1 is SEHNR, CDR2 FQNEAQ, per germline (reference sequence). The DNA of the CDR3 is TGTGCCAGCAGCTTACTCAGGGAAGGAAACACCATATATTTT. It is translated as CASSLLREGNTIYF.

This clonotype occurred a few times. The chain carries TRBV6-5 and TRBJ2-7; a possible D gene is TRBD1 (6 bases). The germline V gene has CDR1 MNHEY and CDR2 SVGAGI. V was pared by 11 bases and J by 0 bases, with 14 bases between. The CDR3 loop spans 13 amino acids. CDR3 bases: TGTGCCGTTTCTGACAGGTTCTCCTACGAGCAGTACTTC. It is translated as CAVSDRFSYEQYF.

This clonotype was seen a few times. The CDR3 DNA sequence: TGTGCCAGCAGCTCACCACAGGGATGGGCCTATGGCTACACCTTC. As protein: CASSSPQGWAYGYTF. The gene calls are TRBV7-9 and TRBJ1-2; D perhaps matches TRBD1 (6 bases). The CDR3 runs 15 residues. Between the trimmed V and J ends, which lost 4 bases and 4 bases, there was a span of 16 bases. Germline lookup yields CDR1 SEHNR and CDR2 FQNEAQ (reference sequence).

This clonotype has more than one count but fewer than ten. The chain couples TRBV24-1 to TRBJ2-3; D gene ambiguous. CDR1 KGHDR and CDR2 SFDVKD come from the germline V gene. V lost 3 bases and J 6 bases, leaving 9 bases between the germline ends. The CDR3 spans 13 residues. CDR3 bases: TGTGCCACCAGTGATACCCCTATGGATACGCAGTATTTT. This gives the protein CATSDTPMDTQYF.

This rearrangement joins TRBV19 to TRBJ2-2; maybe TRBD1 (6 bases). The CDR3 loop spans 16 amino acids. V lost 1 base, J lost 6 bases, and 15 bases lay in between. The germline gives CDR1 LNHDA, CDR2 SQIVND (reference sequence). The DNA of the CDR3 is TGTGCCAGTAGTATAGTGAAGGGGGTAGGGGCCGGGGAGCTGTTTTTT. This translates into CASSIVKGVGAGELFF.

The V and J genes are TRBV20-1 and TRBJ1-1; possibly TRBD1 for D (6 bases). CDR3 size: 15 residues. The germline gives CDR1 DFQATT, CDR2 SNEGSKA (reference sequence). Trimming removed 1 base at V and 1 base at J, with 13 bases between. This CDR3 reads CSARGFGTQNTEAFF. Written as DNA, the CDR3 is TGCAGTGCTAGAGGTTTCGGGACACAGAACACTGAAGCTTTCTTT.

With regard to this clonotype: At one of its ends the junction is not consistent with the germline gene, which may arise from a read error. The chain joins TRBV25-1 to TRBJ1-3, with D possibly being TRBD1 (6 bases). The CDR3 spans 15 residues. Germline V gene sequence: CDR1 MGHDK, CDR2 SYGVNS. The CDR3 coding sequence is TGTGCCAGCGTCGGACAGTCCGGCTCTGGAAACACCACATATTTT. Translated: CASVGQSGSGNTTYF.

This chain uses TRBV28 with TRBJ1-1, with a weak D call TRBD1 (6 bases). V was cut by 4 bases and J by 4 bases, with 16 bases left in between. Germline lookup yields CDR1 MDHEN and CDR2 SYDVKM. CDR3 length equals 15 residues. The CDR3 DNA reads TGTGCCAGCAGTTCACCGACAGGAGTGGGCACTGAAGCTTTCTTT. Encoded protein: CASSSPTGVGTEAFF.

The chain uses TRBV7-2 and TRBJ2-7, with 9 bases fitting TRBD2. The CDR3 loop spans 15 amino acids. V was pared by 3 bases and J by 2 bases, with 5 bases of the junction left unmatched. The germline CDR1 and CDR2 sequences are SGHTA and FQGNSA. CDR3 in amino acids: CASSLSGGTTYEQYF. DNA of the CDR3: TGTGCCAGCAGCTTGAGCGGGGGGACTACCTACGAGCAGTACTTC. Based on the CDR3 plus reference TRBV7-2 and TRBJ2-7, the full variable domain is GAGVSQSPSNKVTEKGKDVELRCDPISGHTALYWYRQSLGQGLEFLIYFQGNSAPDKSGLPSDRFSAERTGGSVSTLTIQRTQQEDSAVYLCASSLSGGTTYEQYFGPGTRLTVT.

This clonotype was observed a few times. The chain recombines TRBV7-9 with TRBJ2-2; D unclear. The CDR3 totals 13 residues. The germline V gene has CDR1 SEHNR and CDR2 FQNEAQ (reference sequence). With 5 bases removed from V and 7 bases from J, the gap between germline ends came to 11 bases. CDR3 sequence: CASSPMTGGELFF. The CDR3 DNA follows: TGTGCCAGCAGCCCTATGACGGGCGGGGAGCTGTTTTTT.

This rearrangement joins TRBV6-5 to TRBJ1-1; the D is unclear. Per germline, CDR1 MNHEY and CDR2 SVGAGI. V was shortened by 0 bases and J by 1 base, with 15 bases between the two germline ends. The CDR3 length is 17 residues. The CDR3 DNA reads as TGTGCCAGCAGTTACTCAGGGATCGGGCCACCGAACACTGAAGCTTTCTTT. Encoded protein: CASSYSGIGPPNTEAFF.

This clonotype was detected many times. The chain has TRBV11-3 and TRBJ1-3; TRBD1 matches at 7 bases. CDR3 size: 17 residues. Germline lookup yields CDR1 SGHNT and CDR2 YENEEA. Trimming cost V 7 bases and J 0 bases; bases outside gene matches: 12. The CDR3 spells CASTSWDSDDSGNTIYF. The CDR3 DNA sequence: TGTGCCAGCACCTCGTGGGACAGCGATGACTCTGGAAACACCATATATTTT.

This clonotype has a handful of counts. The chain uses TRBV20-1 and TRBJ2-6, with D possibly being TRBD1 (5 bases). The length of the CDR3 is 17 residues. Germline V gene sequence: CDR1 DFQATT, CDR2 SNEGSKA (reference sequence). The V end was cut by 1 base, the J end by 1 base, with 14 bases between. In nucleotides, the CDR3 is TGCAGTGCTAGAGTAGGGGTCCCCTTTTCTGGGGCCAACGTCCTGACTTTC. Encoded protein: CSARVGVPFSGANVLTF.

V is TRBV2 and J is TRBJ1-5; D not certain. Germline CDR1 is SNHLY and CDR2 is FYNNEI. CDR3 length equals 14 residues. The germline V and J ends were trimmed by 7 bases and 0 bases, with 10 bases remaining between them. CDR3 sequence reads: CASKSVNSNQPQHF. As DNA, the CDR3 is TGTGCCAGCAAGTCAGTTAATAGCAATCAGCCCCAGCATTTT. Full variable domain (remainder filled in from reference TRBV2 and TRBJ1-5): EPEVTQTPSHQVTQMGQEVILRCVPISNHLYFYWYRQILGQKVEFLVSFYNNEISEKSEIFDDQFSVERPDGSNFTLKIRSTKLEDSAMYFCASKSVNSNQPQHFGDGTRLSIL.